Listed below are T cell receptor beta chains from one sample, sequenced in a study of T cell changes during pregnancy in multiple sclerosis. TCRdb's table, derived via immunoSEQ multiplex PCR, lists solely in-frame clones and lacks some. This sample yields about 77,000 clones, of which more than 85% are seen a single time; 2% to 3% belongs to the top ten. The sequenced sample was peripheral blood, obtained after pregnancy. The receptor set was obtained from a female donor in good health, enrolled as a control in a pregnancy study. Each CDR3 is given with its conserved first and last residue. D genes are given only for firm matches. Size is stated for part of the rows, as once, few or many counts, or as a class when the clone is expanded.

d_gene: TRBD2; abundance: -; j_gene: TRBJ2-1; v_gene: TRBV7-9; CDR3aa: CASSARTSGSRGEQFF; CDR3nt: TGTGCCAGCAGCGCCCGGACTAGCGGGAGTAGGGGTGAGCAGTTCTTC
d_gene: -; abundance: -; j_gene: TRBJ1-1; v_gene: TRBV6-5; CDR3aa: CASSYSFLDRYEEAFF; CDR3nt: TGTGCCAGCAGTTACTCGTTCCTCGACAGATATGAAGAAGCTTTCTTT
d_gene: -; abundance: -; j_gene: TRBJ1-6; v_gene: TRBV4-2; CDR3aa: CASSQDWDSRDSPLHF; CDR3nt: TGTGCCAGCAGCCAAGATTGGGACTCACGGGATTCACCCCTCCACTTT
d_gene: TRBD2; abundance: -; j_gene: TRBJ2-7; v_gene: TRBV5-4; CDR3aa: CASRNVAGGRKPYEQYF; CDR3nt: TGTGCCAGCAGGAACGTGGCGGGGGGCCGTAAACCGTACGAGCAGTACTTC
d_gene: TRBD2; abundance: -; j_gene: TRBJ2-1; v_gene: TRBV30; CDR3aa: CAWSGSGTTRRDEQFF; CDR3nt: TGTGCCTGGAGCGGATCCGGGACTACCCGGAGGGATGAGCAGTTCTTC
d_gene: -; abundance: -; j_gene: TRBJ1-1; v_gene: TRBV15; CDR3aa: CATSPRRGVNTEAFF; CDR3nt: TGTGCCACCAGCCCCCGCCGGGGAGTGAACACTGAAGCTTTCTTT
d_gene: -; abundance: -; j_gene: TRBJ2-5; v_gene: TRBV19; CDR3aa: CASSIQVQETQYF; CDR3nt: TGTGCCAGTAGTATACAGGTCCAAGAGACCCAGTACTTC
d_gene: -; abundance: -; j_gene: TRBJ2-2; v_gene: TRBV27; CDR3aa: CASSFFSGELFF; CDR3nt: TGTGCCAGCAGTTTTTTCTCCGGGGAGCTGTTTTTT
d_gene: -; abundance: -; j_gene: TRBJ2-1; v_gene: TRBV2; CDR3aa: CATSSGSSYNEQFF; CDR3nt: TGTGCCACCAGTTCGGGGAGCTCCTACAATGAGCAGTTCTTC
d_gene: TRBD1; abundance: -; j_gene: TRBJ2-7; v_gene: TRBV19; CDR3aa: CASSPGEGGPEQYF; CDR3nt: TGTGCCAGTAGCCCCGGTGAAGGGGGCCCCGAGCAGTACTTC
d_gene: -; abundance: -; j_gene: TRBJ2-7; v_gene: TRBV28; CDR3aa: CASGAPGSPSSYEQYF; CDR3nt: TGTGCCAGCGGTGCCCCGGGTAGCCCAAGCTCCTACGAGCAGTACTTC
d_gene: -; abundance: few; j_gene: TRBJ2-1; v_gene: TRBV5-5; CDR3aa: CASSLYIQEAGEQFF; CDR3nt: TGTGCCAGCAGCTTGTATATCCAGGAAGCCGGTGAGCAGTTCTTC
d_gene: TRBD1; abundance: -; j_gene: TRBJ2-1; v_gene: TRBV6-5; CDR3aa: CASSTGGSSYNEQFF; CDR3nt: TGTGCCAGCAGCACAGGGGGCTCCTCCTACAATGAGCAGTTCTTC
d_gene: -; abundance: -; j_gene: TRBJ2-7; v_gene: TRBV7-9; CDR3aa: CASTSGNTYEQYF; CDR3nt: TGTGCCAGCACATCCGGGAATACCTACGAGCAGTACTTC
d_gene: TRBD1; abundance: -; j_gene: TRBJ2-3; v_gene: TRBV5-1; CDR3aa: CASSLGTGGTDTQYF; CDR3nt: TGCGCCAGCAGCTTGGGGACAGGGGGCACAGATACGCAGTATTTT
d_gene: TRBD2; abundance: -; j_gene: TRBJ2-1; v_gene: TRBV19; CDR3aa: CASSTRNLLAATYNEQFF; CDR3nt: TGTGCCAGTAGTACCAGAAACTTACTAGCGGCGACCTACAATGAGCAGTTCTTC
d_gene: TRBD2; abundance: -; j_gene: TRBJ2-5; v_gene: TRBV2; CDR3aa: CAGTYHPSGQETQYF; CDR3nt: TGTGCCGGAACCTACCACCCTAGCGGCCAAGAGACCCAGTACTTC
d_gene: TRBD2; abundance: -; j_gene: TRBJ2-1; v_gene: TRBV7-9; CDR3aa: CASSFWPSSGQELGDEQFF; CDR3nt: TGTGCCAGCAGCTTTTGGCCATCTAGCGGACAAGAGCTTGGGGATGAGCAGTTCTTC
d_gene: -; abundance: -; j_gene: TRBJ2-5; v_gene: TRBV20-1; CDR3aa: CSARDLETQYF; CDR3nt: TGCAGTGCTAGAGACTTGGAGACCCAGTACTTC
d_gene: TRBD1; abundance: -; j_gene: TRBJ1-2; v_gene: TRBV6-6; CDR3aa: CASSPGQGNDGYTF; CDR3nt: TGTGCCAGCAGTCCTGGACAGGGGAACGATGGCTACACCTTC
d_gene: -; abundance: -; j_gene: TRBJ2-5; v_gene: TRBV10-2; CDR3aa: CASSEFRTGETQYF; CDR3nt: TGCGCCAGCAGTGAGTTCCGAACTGGAGAGACCCAGTACTTC
d_gene: -; abundance: -; j_gene: TRBJ1-1; v_gene: TRBV20-1; CDR3aa: CKAGIEAFF; CDR3nt: TGCAAGGCGGGTATTGAAGCTTTCTTT
d_gene: -; abundance: -; j_gene: TRBJ2-1; v_gene: TRBV10-3; CDR3aa: CAISGREQTEQFF; CDR3nt: TGTGCCATCAGTGGGCGAGAACAGACCGAGCAGTTCTTC
d_gene: -; abundance: -; j_gene: TRBJ2-5; v_gene: TRBV2; CDR3aa: CASSAPLGGLQETQYF; CDR3nt: TGTGCCAGCAGCGCCCCTCTTGGTGGACTTCAAGAGACCCAGTACTTC
d_gene: -; abundance: -; j_gene: TRBJ2-5; v_gene: TRBV7-6; CDR3aa: CASSLVRRGQGETQYF; CDR3nt: TGTGCCAGCAGCTTAGTTCGCAGGGGTCAGGGAGAGACCCAGTACTTC
d_gene: -; abundance: -; j_gene: TRBJ2-7; v_gene: TRBV10-1; CDR3aa: CASSEPLRQYF; CDR3nt: TGCGCCAGCAGTGAGCCCCTCCGGCAGTACTTC
d_gene: TRBD1; abundance: -; j_gene: TRBJ2-5; v_gene: TRBV5-6; CDR3aa: CASRTGTEETQYF; CDR3nt: TGTGCCAGCAGGACCGGGACAGAAGAGACCCAGTACTTC
d_gene: -; abundance: -; j_gene: TRBJ2-7; v_gene: TRBV5-4; CDR3aa: CASSLARGAGEQYF; CDR3nt: TGTGCCAGCAGCTTGGCCCGCGGAGCTGGCGAGCAGTACTTC
d_gene: -; abundance: -; j_gene: TRBJ2-1; v_gene: TRBV7-2; CDR3aa: CASTTFGGRPDNEQFF; CDR3nt: TGTGCCAGCACCACCTTTGGCGGCCGCCCGGACAATGAGCAGTTCTTC
d_gene: TRBD2; abundance: -; j_gene: TRBJ2-7; v_gene: TRBV10-3; CDR3aa: CAISESLAGYEQYF; CDR3nt: TGTGCCATCAGTGAGTCTCTAGCGGGCTACGAGCAGTACTTC
d_gene: -; abundance: once; j_gene: TRBJ1-2; v_gene: TRBV14; CDR3aa: CASSQGGGPGYGYTF; CDR3nt: TGTGCCAGCAGCCAAGGGGGGGGGCCAGGCTATGGCTACACCTTC
d_gene: TRBD1; abundance: -; j_gene: TRBJ2-7; v_gene: TRBV19; CDR3aa: CASSFSTGVVYEQYF; CDR3nt: TGTGCCAGTAGTTTCTCGACAGGGGTGGTCTACGAGCAGTACTTC
d_gene: TRBD1; abundance: -; j_gene: TRBJ2-5; v_gene: TRBV29-1; CDR3aa: CSAQQGGTQYF; CDR3nt: TGCAGCGCCCAACAGGGGGGGACCCAGTACTTC
d_gene: -; abundance: few; j_gene: TRBJ1-5; v_gene: TRBV7-8; CDR3aa: CASSLARWAGGNQPQHF; CDR3nt: TGTGCCAGCAGCTTAGCGCGATGGGCAGGGGGCAATCAGCCCCAGCATTTT
d_gene: -; abundance: -; j_gene: TRBJ1-2; v_gene: TRBV7-9; CDR3aa: CASLGDSNYGYTF; CDR3nt: TGTGCCAGTTTAGGGGACTCTAACTATGGCTACACCTTC
d_gene: -; abundance: -; j_gene: TRBJ2-6; v_gene: TRBV5-6; CDR3aa: CASSLGGTGANVLTF; CDR3nt: TGTGCCAGCAGCCTTGGGGGCACTGGGGCCAACGTCCTGACTTTC
d_gene: -; abundance: -; j_gene: TRBJ1-3; v_gene: TRBV19; CDR3aa: CATLPGSSGNTIYF; CDR3nt: TGTGCCACCCTCCCGGGGAGCTCTGGAAACACCATATATTTT
d_gene: TRBD1; abundance: -; j_gene: TRBJ1-5; v_gene: TRBV18; CDR3aa: CASSPPGQGGQPQHF; CDR3nt: TGTGCCAGCTCACCACCGGGACAGGGTGGTCAGCCCCAGCATTTT
d_gene: -; abundance: -; j_gene: TRBJ2-1; v_gene: TRBV30; CDR3aa: CAWRRRDVYNEQFF; CDR3nt: TGTGCCTGGAGGAGGCGGGATGTTTACAATGAGCAGTTCTTC
d_gene: TRBD2; abundance: -; j_gene: TRBJ2-1; v_gene: TRBV11-2; CDR3aa: CASSLAGGNEQFF; CDR3nt: TGTGCCAGCAGCTTAGCGGGAGGCAATGAGCAGTTCTTC
d_gene: TRBD2; abundance: -; j_gene: TRBJ2-7; v_gene: TRBV11-2; CDR3aa: CASSLVAGAGGYEQYF; CDR3nt: TGTGCCAGCAGCTTAGTCGCGGGTGCGGGGGGATACGAGCAGTACTTC
d_gene: -; abundance: -; j_gene: TRBJ1-2; v_gene: TRBV7-2; CDR3aa: CASSLSTGVNYGYTF; CDR3nt: TGTGCCAGCAGCTTATCGACCGGGGTAAACTATGGCTACACCTTC
d_gene: TRBD2; abundance: -; j_gene: TRBJ2-3; v_gene: TRBV10-1; CDR3aa: CASSEFGAGITDTQYF; CDR3nt: TGCGCCAGCAGTGAGTTTGGAGCGGGGATCACAGATACGCAGTATTTT
d_gene: TRBD2; abundance: -; j_gene: TRBJ2-5; v_gene: TRBV15; CDR3aa: CATSIVAGGQETQYF; CDR3nt: TGTGCCACCAGCATAGTAGCGGGAGGGCAAGAGACCCAGTACTTC
d_gene: TRBD1; abundance: few; j_gene: TRBJ2-7; v_gene: TRBV2; CDR3aa: CASRGGTGAYEQYF; CDR3nt: TGTGCCAGCAGGGGTGGGACAGGGGCCTACGAGCAGTACTTC
d_gene: -; abundance: -; j_gene: TRBJ2-1; v_gene: TRBV7-9; CDR3aa: CASSLLTVAYNEQFF; CDR3nt: TGTGCCAGCAGCTTACTGACAGTAGCTTACAATGAGCAGTTCTTC